Listed below are T cell receptor beta chains from one sample, sequenced in a study of blood T cell repertoires in COVID-19. Only in-frame clones appear in the TCRdb table, and some are missing; sequencing was by immunoSEQ multiplex PCR. This sample has about 320,000 clones, with roughly 88% found just once. Sequences were obtained from peripheral blood. The source is a woman aged 30 to 39 with COVID-19, enrolled during active disease. Each CDR3 is given without its conserved first and last residue. D genes are given only for firm matches.

D gene,V gene,J gene,CDR3 protein
TRBD1,TRBV3-1/TRBV3-2,TRBJ1-5,ASSQGQGHNQPQH
-,TRBV30,TRBJ1-1,AWSLVPQGEAF
TRBD1,TRBV30,TRBJ2-3,AWEDRGLTDTQY
TRBD2,TRBV28,TRBJ2-1,ASSLPTSGGYNEQF
-,TRBV4-1,TRBJ2-5,ASSQQGLGETQY
TRBD1,TRBV5-3,TRBJ2-1,ARSPGQGWHNEQF
-,TRBV6-8,TRBJ1-3,ASSYQSDRLARNTIY
-,TRBV3-1/TRBV3-2,TRBJ1-1,ASSQAGEAF
-,TRBV20-1,TRBJ1-1,SAPLAEAF
TRBD2,TRBV4-2,TRBJ2-4,ASSQDLGLAGGIRY
-,TRBV10-3,TRBJ1-3,AISDTGLGNTIY
-,TRBV19,TRBJ1-6,ASSSRQAPGNSPLH
-,TRBV7-9,TRBJ1-1,ASSRGAVNTEAF
TRBD2,TRBV4-2,TRBJ2-3,ASSQDSRAGGPDTQY
-,TRBV27,TRBJ2-7,ASSLQQGPYEQY
-,TRBV4-1,TRBJ1-6,ASSQVRLSGSPLH
-,TRBV23-1,TRBJ2-3,ASSLLWGGQYDTQY
-,TRBV15,TRBJ2-2,ATSRGGGIANTGELF
-,TRBV11-2,TRBJ2-1,ASSPSWGGRNEQF
-,TRBV4-3,TRBJ2-1,ASSQAMDISYNEQF
TRBD1,TRBV11-2,TRBJ1-2,ASSLEQGNGYT
TRBD1,TRBV18,TRBJ1-3,ASSPSFADRARNTIY
TRBD1,TRBV27,TRBJ1-1,ASSLTKTGFMNTEAF
-,TRBV2,TRBJ1-2,ASSVVEGQTNGYT
-,TRBV5-5,TRBJ2-5,ASSLGGRAGGVETQY
-,TRBV7-9,TRBJ2-6,ASSFTGANVLT
TRBD2,TRBV2,TRBJ2-1,ASRGGGNEQF
TRBD2,TRBV5-1,TRBJ2-1,ASSFLNGGANEQF
-,TRBV28,TRBJ1-5,ASSSDQPQH
-,TRBV19,TRBJ1-6,ASTSTGSGGLLH
-,TRBV13,TRBJ2-5,ASSQRQAGAVETQY
-,TRBV3-1/TRBV3-2,TRBJ1-1,ASSPSGVVAAF
-,TRBV3-1/TRBV3-2,TRBJ1-2,ASSQGPTGGYT
TRBD1,TRBV5-1,TRBJ1-2,ASSRGQEIGYT
-,TRBV3-1/TRBV3-2,TRBJ1-2,ASSQDLFWTVNYGYT